The clone carrying this TCR beta chain was seen ten or more times. What it binds is not known. This sample is drawn from a study of T cells in Graves' hyperthyroidism and ophthalmopathy. The CDR3 has 18 residues. The germline gives CDR1 MNHEY, CDR2 SVGAGI. V was trimmed by 0 bases and J by 1 base, leaving 16 bases between them. Whole-study findings and limits: Prediction of ophthalmopathy progression came a median around 7.1 months pre-onset. Peripheral blood also featured most of the thyroid clonotypes expanded above 0.001.

The TCR beta CDR3 regions underwent amplification using RNA transcripts as the source. With the HTBI primer set, the TCR CDR3 went through a first round of RT-PCR. MiXCR, applied by TCRdb to the multiplex PCR reads, yields one record per CDR3 protein. Of 350,000 to 500,000 distinct CDR3 sequences listed, roughly an eighth were seen once; the top ten hold 4% to 6.5%. The source material was blood. The V call is TRBV6-5, the J call TRBJ1-5; D may be TRBD1 (5 bases). The TCR originated in a woman younger than 30 with Graves' hyperthyroidism. The CDR3: CASSYSSPGGGSNQPQHF. The CDR3 DNA is TGTGCCAGCAGTTACTCTTCTCCCGGCGGGGGGAGCAATCAGCCCCAGCATTTT.